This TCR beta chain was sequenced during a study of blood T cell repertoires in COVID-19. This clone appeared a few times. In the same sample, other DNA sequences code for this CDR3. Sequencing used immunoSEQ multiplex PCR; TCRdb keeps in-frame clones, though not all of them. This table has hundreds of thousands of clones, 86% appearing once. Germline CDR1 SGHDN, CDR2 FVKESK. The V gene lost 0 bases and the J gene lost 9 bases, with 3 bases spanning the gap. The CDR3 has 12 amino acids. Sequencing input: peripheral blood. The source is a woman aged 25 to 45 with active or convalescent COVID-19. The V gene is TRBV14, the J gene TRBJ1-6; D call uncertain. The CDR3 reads CASSQEASPLHF. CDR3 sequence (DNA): TGTGCCAGCAGCCAAGAAGCTTCACCCCTCCACTTT.